The present entry profiles one T cell receptor beta chain with its context. Its antigen remains unknown. This record comes from a study of shared clonotypes between healthy human individuals. Genomic DNA from each subset was divided evenly over several immunoSEQ plates. Profiling relied on immunoSEQ multiplex PCR, and the TCRdb table lists in-frame clones only, not all of them. Seen here are approximately 100,000 clones, roughly two thirds observed once, and the top ten hold about 22%. Study-wide results and caveats: Unshared clonotypes carried lower generation probabilities than those common to all four donors.

The sample comprised memory CD8+ T cells sorted from blood. Indicated subset: CD45RO+ cells pooled with CCR7-negative TemRA cells. The receptor was isolated from a woman aged 25 to 39 in good health.

For the CDR3, the DNA is TGTGCCAGCAGTTTTCTGACAGTAGCTTTCTTT. It specifies CASSFLTVAFF. The rearrangement joins TRBV28 to TRBJ1-1; possible D gene TRBD1, 5 bases. CDR3 length: 11 amino acids. Germline loops: CDR1 MDHEN, CDR2 SYDVKM. Between the trimmed V and J ends, which lost 3 bases and 10 bases, there was a span of 9 bases.